The source of this TCR beta chain is a study of cytomegalovirus exposure and HLA in healthy donors. About the research overall: The 120 or so validation repertoires were produced on the same platform as the 550 to 700 repertoires of the first cohort. This was reported in a later analysis. Whole-study findings and limits: Rare TCR sequences dominated, though some public TCRs recurred in many donors.

These donors were members of the approximately 120-subject validation cohort, a group separate from the approximately 670-subject first cohort. This clone has just one count. What it recognizes is unknown. The junction had 11 bases not matched to a gene; V was cut back by 5 bases and J by 6 bases. The CDR3 extends over 15 amino acids. Germline lookup yields CDR1 SEHNR and CDR2 FQNEAQ (reference sequence). Measured with immunoSEQ multiplex PCR; TCRdb has only the in-frame clones, and not every one. The sample lists tens of thousands of clones; just under 95% were seen once. What was sequenced was PBMCs. The chain has TRBV7-9 and TRBJ2-7, with 9 positions matching TRBD1. This TCR came from a man aged 18 to 29 in good health and CMV-seropositive. The CDR3 reads CASSGDRAGRPEQYF. The CDR3 DNA follows: TGTGCCAGCAGCGGGGACAGGGCGGGGCGCCCCGAGCAGTACTTC.